The 32 T cell receptor beta chains below all came from one sample that was sequenced in a study of T cell responses to AZD1222 COVID-19 vaccine. TCRdb keeps only in-frame clones here, not all; method: immunoSEQ multiplex PCR. The sample consists of around 100,000 clones, 80% to 85% of them appearing once. The sample consisted of peripheral blood, taken on day 0 of AZD1222 vaccination. These receptors all stem from an adult in good health.

The J gene is TRBJ1-5, the V gene TRBV7-9; no reliable D call. CDR1 is SEHNR and CDR2 is FQNEAQ in the germline V gene (reference sequence). The V end was cut by 4 bases, the J end by 5 bases, with 6 bases between. The CDR3 runs to 12 residues. The DNA for the CDR3 is TGTGCCAGCAGCTCACCAGATCAGCCCCAGCATTTT. Translating it yields CASSSPDQPQHF.

The chain joins TRBV14 to TRBJ2-5; either TRBD1 or TRBD2 may supply D (6 bases each). V lost 4 bases, J lost 5 bases, and 20 bases lay in between. Germline V gene sequence: CDR1 SGHDN, CDR2 FVKESK. The CDR3 sequence is 16 residues long. CDR3 bases: TGTGCCAGCAGCCCAACCCTGGGGGGCATCCACGAGACCCAGTACTTC. Protein product: CASSPTLGGIHETQYF. The whole variable domain, remainder taken from reference TRBV14 and TRBJ2-5, is EAGVTQFPSHSVIEKGQTVTLRCDPISGHDNLYWYRRVMGKEIKFLLHFVKESKQDESGMPNNRFLAERTGGTYSTLKVQPAELEDSGVYFCASSPTLGGIHETQYFGPGTRLLVL.

The chain couples TRBV5-1 to TRBJ2-1, with D tentatively TRBD2 (5 bases). Germline V gene lookup returns CDR1 SGHRS and CDR2 YFSETQ. The CDR3 sequence is 18 residues long. V was trimmed by 3 bases and J by 0 bases, leaving 19 bases between them. The CDR3 spells CASSYGLARAASYNEQFF. Written as DNA, the CDR3 is TGCGCCAGCAGCTATGGACTGGCGAGGGCGGCCTCCTACAATGAGCAGTTCTTC.

This clone appeared once. The chain carries TRBV7-9 and TRBJ1-6; D ambiguous. The V gene lost 4 bases and the J gene lost 7 bases, with 8 bases spanning the gap. This CDR3 is built from 13 residues. From germline, CDR1 is SEHNR and CDR2 FQNEAQ (reference sequence). The chain's CDR3 is CASSSQGNSPLHF. CDR3 sequence (DNA): TGTGCCAGCAGCTCCCAAGGGAATTCACCCCTCCACTTT.

The CDR3 region has the DNA TGTGCCAGCAGCTCAACGGACAGTTTTATCGAGCAGTACTTC. Amino acid sequence: CASSSTDSFIEQYF. The chain uses TRBV7-2 and TRBJ2-7; D is perhaps TRBD1 (6 bases). Trimming took 4 bases from V and 6 from J, leaving 16 bases between them. CDR1 SGHTA and CDR2 FQGNSA come from the germline V gene. The CDR3 has 14 amino acids.

This chain joins TRBV5-4 and TRBJ2-3, with D perhaps matching TRBD2 (6 bases). V lost 4 bases to trimming and J lost 5 bases, with 14 bases between them. In germline, CDR1 is SGHNT, CDR2 YYREEE (reference sequence). The CDR3 contains 14 residues. This CDR3 reads CASSPNRGGDTQYF. CDR3 sequence (DNA): TGTGCCAGCAGCCCAAATAGGGGAGGAGATACGCAGTATTTT.

The genes are TRBV27 and TRBJ2-7; 8 bases align to TRBD2. The J segment lost 5 bases and the V segment lost 4 bases, leaving 7 bases of the junction unmatched. Germline CDR1 MNHEY, CDR2 SMNVEV (reference sequence). The CDR3 totals 14 residues. The CDR3 nucleotides are TGTGCCAGCAGTTCAATGGGACTAGGGGACGAGCAGTACTTC. Its translation: CASSSMGLGDEQYF.

The J gene is TRBJ2-7, the V gene TRBV7-2; perhaps TRBD2 as D (6 bases). The CDR3 runs 13 residues. The V gene's germline CDR1 is SGHTA and CDR2 FQGNSA. V gave up 5 bases and J gave up 5 bases, with 13 bases separating them. CDR3 DNA sequence: TGTGCCAGCAGCAGGGACGGCGGGGACGAGCAGTACTTC. Protein: CASSRDGGDEQYF.

V usage is TRBV13 and J usage is TRBJ1-2; the match to TRBD1 covers 7 bases. Germline assignment: CDR1 PRHDT and CDR2 FYEKMQ (reference sequence). The CDR3 totals 14 residues. Trimming removed 5 bases from V and 6 bases from J; junction bases left unmatched: 9. This CDR3 reads CASSPTTGVHGYTF. CDR3 nucleotides: TGTGCCAGCAGCCCCACTACAGGGGTTCATGGCTACACCTTC.

This chain uses TRBV12-3 or TRBV12-4 with TRBJ2-7; unclear D gene. V dropped 3 bases and J dropped 2 bases, with 8 bases sitting between them. The CDR3 covers 13 residues. CDR3 protein: CASSLQETYEQYF. CDR3 in DNA: TGTGCCAGCAGTTTGCAGGAAACCTACGAGCAGTACTTC.

This clone was counted only a few times. The chain combines TRBV5-1 with TRBJ1-6; D possibly corresponds to TRBD1 (6 bases). The CDR3 consists of 16 residues. The germline CDR1 and CDR2 sequences are SGHRS and YFSETQ. Trimming removed 0 bases from V and 9 bases from J, with 16 bases in between. In DNA form, the CDR3 reads TGCGCCAGCAGCTTGGCCGGGAGGGGGTACGGTTCACCCCTCCACTTT. The encoded protein is CASSLAGRGYGSPLHF.

The rearrangement links TRBV18 to TRBJ1-1, with 9 positions matching TRBD1. This CDR3 spans 17 amino acids. Germline loops: CDR1 KGHSH, CDR2 LQKENI. V shed 4 bases and J 4 bases; nucleotides not matched to a gene: 13. The CDR3 is CASSLAAGQGSTTEAFF. The CDR3 nucleotides are TGTGCCAGCTCACTGGCGGCGGGACAGGGTAGTACCACTGAAGCTTTCTTT.

The chain uses TRBV19 and TRBJ2-1; 16 bases map to TRBD2. The CDR3 totals 19 residues. V was clipped by 4 bases and J by 0 bases; unmatched bases: 6. CDR1 and CDR2 from the germline V gene are LNHDA and SQIVND (reference sequence). CDR3 coding DNA: TGTGCCAGTAGTAAGGGACTAGCGGGAGGGTCGAGCTCCTACAATGAGCAGTTCTTC. Encoded protein: CASSKGLAGGSSSYNEQFF.

This chain links TRBV12-5 with TRBJ1-1; 7 nucleotides align to TRBD1. The V gene end was trimmed by 0 bases and the J gene end by 1 base; junction bases not matched to a gene: 5. The CDR3 runs 16 residues. The germline gives CDR1 LGHNT, CDR2 FRNRAP. This chain's CDR3 is CASGLVLNRGNTEAFF. The CDR3 DNA sequence: TGTGCTAGTGGTTTGGTACTGAACAGGGGGAACACTGAAGCTTTCTTT.

J is TRBJ1-1 and V is TRBV6-6, with no clear D. V lost 0 bases to trimming and J lost 1 base, with 0 bases between them. Per germline, CDR1 MNHNY and CDR2 SVGAGI (reference sequence). There are 12 residues in the CDR3. The CDR3 is CASSYSNTEAFF. The CDR3 DNA reads as TGTGCCAGCAGTTACTCGAACACTGAAGCTTTCTTT.

Only a few counts were recorded for this clone. V and J are TRBV2 and TRBJ1-4, with D unresolved. This CDR3 has 12 residues. Germline assignment: CDR1 SNHLY and CDR2 FYNNEI. V dropped 5 bases and J dropped 8 bases, with 9 bases sitting between them. The CDR3 nucleotides read TGTGCCAGCAGTCCCCCCAACGAAAAACTGTTTTTT. The encoded protein is CASSPPNEKLFF.

This CDR3 is CASSQARGVNTGELFF. CDR3 coding DNA: TGTGCCAGCAGCCAAGCGAGGGGTGTTAACACCGGGGAGCTGTTTTTT. V is TRBV3-1 (or the pseudogene TRBV3-2) and J is TRBJ2-2, with D perhaps matching TRBD1 or TRBD2 (5 bases each). V dropped 1 base and J dropped 2 bases, with 11 bases sitting between them. CDR3 length equals 16 residues. The germline CDR1 and CDR2 sequences are LGHDT and YNNKEL (reference sequence).

The J gene is TRBJ2-1, the V gene TRBV5-1, with TRBD2 matching over 11 bases. Looked up from germline, CDR1 is SGHRS and CDR2 is YFSETQ. The CDR3 has 17 amino acids. After removal of 3 bases from V and 8 bases from J, the junction contained 13 bases not matched to a gene. The CDR3, as DNA: TGCGCCAGCAGCTCGGGGATCTTAGCGGGAGGGGCGGATGAGCAGTTCTTC. Its protein is CASSSGILAGGADEQFF.

The chain joins TRBV6-1 to TRBJ1-4, with unresolved D. CDR1 is MNHNS, CDR2 SASEGT, per germline. V was clipped by 0 bases and J by 10 bases, with 15 bases between them. There are 15 residues in the CDR3. The CDR3, as DNA: TGTGCCAGCAGTGAAGCTTTTTTCGGGAACCCAAAACTGTTTTTT. Translated: CASSEAFFGNPKLFF.

The CDR3 DNA reads as TGTGCCAGCAGTTACAGCGGGAGGGGTTACGAGCAGTACTTC. Its protein is CASSYSGRGYEQYF. This sequence joins TRBV6-2 or TRBV6-3 and TRBJ2-7, with 10 nucleotides matching TRBD2. Trimming at V came to 2 bases and at J to 4 bases, leaving 2 bases not matched to a gene. In germline, CDR1 is MNHEY, CDR2 SVGEGT. This CDR3 has 14 amino acids.

In this sample, this clone turned up a few times. The rearrangement joins TRBV7-9 to TRBJ2-1, with 11 bases that match TRBD2. The germline gives CDR1 SEHNR, CDR2 FQNEAQ (reference sequence). The CDR3 is 14 residues long. J gave up 4 bases and V 6 bases, and 2 bases lay outside the gene matches. Written as DNA, the CDR3 is TGTGCCAGCAGGACTAGCGGGGAATACAATGAGCAGTTCTTC. Translated, it gives CASRTSGEYNEQFF.

The V and J genes are TRBV5-4 and TRBJ2-7; 9 bases are shared with TRBD2. CDR1 is SGHNT, CDR2 YYREEE, per germline (reference sequence). There are 15 residues in the CDR3. The trim removed 4 bases at V and 4 bases at J, leaving 9 bases unmatched. In DNA form, the CDR3 reads TGTGCCAGCAGCGACCCCACAAGCGGGGGGTACGAGCAGTACTTC. Translation: CASSDPTSGGYEQYF.

The chain links TRBV2 to TRBJ1-6; D remains ambiguous. The CDR3 loop spans 11 amino acids. CDR1 is SNHLY, CDR2 FYNNEI, per germline. V was trimmed by 7 bases and J by 9 bases, leaving 7 bases between them. CDR3 sequence reads: CASTDASPLHF. The DNA for the CDR3 is TGTGCCAGCACCGATGCTTCACCCCTCCACTTT.

V is TRBV6-2 or TRBV6-3 and J is TRBJ2-7; D could derive from TRBD1 or TRBD2 (5 bases each). The CDR3 runs to 14 residues. Between the trimmed V and J ends, which lost 2 bases and 6 bases, there was a span of 14 bases. From germline, CDR1 is MNHEY and CDR2 SVGEGT. This chain's CDR3 is CASSYPGRGLEQYF. DNA for the CDR3: TGTGCCAGCAGTTACCCCGGTCGGGGCCTCGAGCAGTACTTC.

The chain is built from TRBV7-2 and TRBJ2-3, with D possibly matching TRBD2 (7 bases). Germline values: CDR1 SGHTA, CDR2 FQGNSA. Trimming stripped 5 bases from V and 8 bases from J, with 23 bases between. The CDR3 is 16 amino acids. This CDR3 reads CASSDEGGGPLGTQYF. As DNA, the CDR3 is TGTGCCAGCAGCGACGAGGGGGGAGGGCCCCTTGGTACGCAGTATTTT.

V is TRBV29-1 and J is TRBJ2-3; D is possibly TRBD1 (5 bases). V dropped 4 bases and J dropped 2 bases, with 16 bases sitting between them. CDR1 SQVTM and CDR2 ANQGSEA come from the germline V gene. This CDR3 has 15 residues. The CDR3 DNA sequence: TGCAGCGTTGTCAGGGCTGGGTCCAACACAGATACGCAGTATTTT. Its translation: CSVVRAGSNTDTQYF.

The chain recombines TRBV28 with TRBJ1-4; D unclear. Germline V gives CDR1 MDHEN, CDR2 SYDVKM. Trimming took off 2 bases at V and 2 bases at J, with 6 bases between the two ends. The CDR3 spans 14 residues. CDR3 nucleotides: TGTGCCAGCAGTTTACCCGGGACTAATGAAAAACTGTTTTTT. It translates to CASSLPGTNEKLFF.

The V call is TRBV5-4, the J call TRBJ1-1; TRBD1 is a possible D gene (6 bases). The CDR3 is made up of 16 amino acids. Germline V gene sequence: CDR1 SGHNT, CDR2 YYREEE (reference sequence). Trimming removed 0 bases at V and 5 bases at J, with 17 bases between. The CDR3 region is CASSLGGGRDITEAFF. The CDR3 DNA follows: TGTGCCAGCAGCTTGGGCGGAGGGCGGGACATAACTGAAGCTTTCTTT.

V gene TRBV12-5 combines with J gene TRBJ1-1, with D possibly TRBD1 on 5 matching bases. The CDR3 is 16 amino acids. Trimming took 5 bases from V and 0 from J, leaving 16 bases between them. CDR1 and CDR2 (germline): LGHNT, FRNRAP. The CDR3 reads CASGLTYGHVNTEAFF. CDR3 bases: TGTGCTAGTGGTCTGACTTACGGACACGTGAACACTGAAGCTTTCTTT. The full variable domain, in which reference TRBV12-5 and TRBJ1-1 provide the parts outside the CDR3, is DARVTQTPRHKVTEMGQEVTMRCQPILGHNTVFWYRQTMMQGLELLAYFRNRAPLDDSGMPKDRFSAEMPDATLATLKIQPSEPRDSAVYFCASGLTYGHVNTEAFFGQGTRLTVV.

This chain connects TRBV7-9 to TRBJ1-5; D perhaps matches TRBD1 (6 bases). The germline CDR1 and CDR2 sequences are SEHNR and FQNEAQ (reference sequence). CDR3 size: 14 residues. V was shortened by 2 bases and J by 7 bases, with 12 bases between the two germline ends. The CDR3 reads CASSLTGFRQPQHF. The CDR3 DNA follows: TGTGCCAGCAGCTTAACAGGGTTTCGGCAGCCCCAGCATTTT.

The gene calls are TRBV7-2 and TRBJ1-2; 11 positions agree with TRBD1. V lost 5 bases, J lost 5 bases, and 10 bases stayed unmatched. The germline V gene encodes CDR1 SGHTA and CDR2 FQGNSA. This CDR3 region has 16 residues. CDR3 DNA sequence: TGTGCCAGCAGCCTTAGTAGGACAGGGGGCCATTATGGCTACACCTTC. This codes for CASSLSRTGGHYGYTF.

V is TRBV6-2 or TRBV6-3 and J is TRBJ2-7, with D possibly TRBD2 on 5 matching bases. The ends were cut back, 5 bases at V and 6 bases at J, with 11 bases in the middle. The CDR3 spans 12 residues. Per germline, CDR1 MNHEY and CDR2 SVGEGT. The CDR3 protein is CASSPRESEQYF. CDR3 bases: TGTGCCAGCAGTCCGAGGGAGTCCGAGCAGTACTTC.